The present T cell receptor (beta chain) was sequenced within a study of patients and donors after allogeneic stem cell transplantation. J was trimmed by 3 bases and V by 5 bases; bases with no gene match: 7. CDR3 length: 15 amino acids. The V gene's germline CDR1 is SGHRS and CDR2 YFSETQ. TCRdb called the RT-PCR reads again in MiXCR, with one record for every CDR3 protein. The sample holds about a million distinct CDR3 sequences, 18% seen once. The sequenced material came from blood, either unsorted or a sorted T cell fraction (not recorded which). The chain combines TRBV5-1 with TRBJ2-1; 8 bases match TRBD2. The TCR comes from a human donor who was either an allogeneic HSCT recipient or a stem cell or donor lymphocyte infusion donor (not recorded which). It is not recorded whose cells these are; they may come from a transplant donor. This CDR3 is CASRSSGRGYNEQFF. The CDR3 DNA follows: TGCGCCAGCAGGTCTAGCGGGCGGGGCTACAATGAGCAGTTCTTC.